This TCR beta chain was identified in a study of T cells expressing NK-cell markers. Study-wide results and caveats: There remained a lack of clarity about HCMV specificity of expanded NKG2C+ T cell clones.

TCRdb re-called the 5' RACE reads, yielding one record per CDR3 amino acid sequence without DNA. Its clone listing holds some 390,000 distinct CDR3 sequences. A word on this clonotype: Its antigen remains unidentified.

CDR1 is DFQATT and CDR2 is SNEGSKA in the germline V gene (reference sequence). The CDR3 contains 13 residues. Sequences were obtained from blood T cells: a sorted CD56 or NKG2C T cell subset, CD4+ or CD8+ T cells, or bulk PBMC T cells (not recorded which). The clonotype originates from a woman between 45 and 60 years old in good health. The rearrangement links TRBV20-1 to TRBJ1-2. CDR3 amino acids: CSARPGEVAGYTF.